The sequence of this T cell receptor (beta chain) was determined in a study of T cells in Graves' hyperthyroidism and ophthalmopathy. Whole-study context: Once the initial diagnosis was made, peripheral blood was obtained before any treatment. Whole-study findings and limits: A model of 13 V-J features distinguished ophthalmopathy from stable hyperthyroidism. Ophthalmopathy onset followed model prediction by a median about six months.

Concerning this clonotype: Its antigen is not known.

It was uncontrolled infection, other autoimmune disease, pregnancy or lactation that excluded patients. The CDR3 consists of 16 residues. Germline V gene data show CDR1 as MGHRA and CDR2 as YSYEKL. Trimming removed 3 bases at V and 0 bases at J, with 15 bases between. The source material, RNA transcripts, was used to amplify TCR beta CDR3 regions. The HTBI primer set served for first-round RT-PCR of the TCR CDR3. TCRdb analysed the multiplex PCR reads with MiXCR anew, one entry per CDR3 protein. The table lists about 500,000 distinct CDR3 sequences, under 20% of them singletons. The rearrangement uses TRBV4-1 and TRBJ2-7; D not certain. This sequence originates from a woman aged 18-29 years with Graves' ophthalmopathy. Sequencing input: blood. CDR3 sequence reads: CASSQTTDGSSYEQYF. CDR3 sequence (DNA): TGCGCCAGCAGCCAGACGACCGACGGAAGCTCCTACGAGCAGTACTTC.